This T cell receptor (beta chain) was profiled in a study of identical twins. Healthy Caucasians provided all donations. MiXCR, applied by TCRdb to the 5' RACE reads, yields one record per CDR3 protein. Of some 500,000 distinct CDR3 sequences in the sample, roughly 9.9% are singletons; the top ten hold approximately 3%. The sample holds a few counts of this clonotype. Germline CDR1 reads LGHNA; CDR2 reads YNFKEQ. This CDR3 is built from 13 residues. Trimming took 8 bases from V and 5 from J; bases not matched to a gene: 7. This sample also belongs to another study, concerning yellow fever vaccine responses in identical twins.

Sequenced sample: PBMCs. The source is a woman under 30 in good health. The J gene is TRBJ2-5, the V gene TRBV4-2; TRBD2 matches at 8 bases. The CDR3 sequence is CASAKREWETQYF. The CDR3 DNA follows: TGTGCCAGCGCCAAGCGGGAGTGGGAGACCCAGTACTTC.